These 15 T cell receptor beta chains share one sample of origin, sequenced in a study of T cell changes during pregnancy in multiple sclerosis. Generated by immunoSEQ multiplex PCR, the TCRdb table keeps only in-frame clones and is missing some. The sample shows around 100,000 clones, about nine tenths of them seen only once. This material consisted of peripheral blood, taken after pregnancy. These TCRs come from a female donor with multiple sclerosis, enrolled in a pregnancy study.

In its sample, this clone was seen once. The rearrangement joins TRBV19 to TRBJ2-1; 14 positions agree with TRBD2. The CDR3 covers 14 residues. V lost 8 bases to trimming and J lost 8 bases; unmatched junction nucleotides: 5. Germline CDR1 and CDR2: LNHDA and SQIVND (reference sequence). Here the CDR3 reads CASSGTSGGYEQFF. The CDR3 nucleotides are TGTGCCAGTTCTGGGACTAGCGGGGGCTATGAGCAGTTCTTC.

This chain joins TRBV11-2 and TRBJ2-2; 7 nucleotides align to TRBD2. Germline CDR1 and CDR2: SGHAT and FQNNGV. V was clipped by 6 bases and J by 6 bases; unmatched bases: 10. CDR3 length: 15 residues. CDR3 nucleotide sequence: TGTGCCAGCAGACAACCGGGAGGACAAGCCGGGGAGCTGTTTTTT. This codes for CASRQPGGQAGELFF.

This rearrangement joins TRBV5-1 to TRBJ2-3, with D possibly TRBD2 on 6 matching bases. There are 19 residues in the CDR3. V lost 4 bases to trimming and J lost 2 bases, with 26 bases between them. Germline V CDR1 and CDR2: SGHRS, YFSETQ. CDR3 coding DNA: TGCGCCAGCAGCGAACTCTTAACCCCCACGGGACTCCACACAGATACGCAGTATTTT. Residues: CASSELLTPTGLHTDTQYF.

The chain employs TRBV15 and TRBJ1-6; 8 positions match TRBD1. V shed 1 base, J shed 6 bases, and the junction held 2 bases outside the gene matches. This CDR3 spans 15 amino acids. Germline-derived CDR1 and CDR2 are LNHNV and YYDKDF (reference sequence). This CDR3 is CATSRGDRFNSPLHF. As DNA, the CDR3 is TGTGCCACCAGCAGAGGGGACAGGTTTAATTCACCCCTCCACTTT.

The chain is built from TRBV5-5 and TRBJ1-3; 7 bases are shared with TRBD1. V lost 2 bases, J lost 8 bases, and 10 bases stayed unmatched. Germline CDR1 is SGHKS and CDR2 is YYEKEE (reference sequence). The CDR3 has 15 residues. CDR3 DNA sequence: TGTGCCAGCAGCTTTAGTCCGACAGGGCGGGACACCATATATTTT. Protein sequence: CASSFSPTGRDTIYF.

This clone is a singleton in its sample. The V gene is TRBV15, the J gene TRBJ2-2; TRBD1 matches 12 bases. Germline CDR1 is LNHNV and CDR2 is YYDKDF (reference sequence). The J segment lost 5 bases and the V segment lost 9 bases, leaving 10 bases of the junction unmatched. CDR3 size: 16 residues. The CDR3 is CATTGGDRGRTGELFF. The DNA of the CDR3 is TGTGCCACAACCGGAGGGGACAGGGGGCGGACCGGGGAGCTGTTTTTT. The entire variable domain, with the rest obtained from reference TRBV15 and TRBJ2-2, is as follows: DAMVIQNPRYQVTQFGKPVTLSCSQTLNHNVMYWYQQKSSQAPKLLFHYYDKDFNNEADTPDNFQSRRPNTSFCFLDIRSPGLGDTAMYLCATTGGDRGRTGELFFGEGSRLTVL.

This clone appeared once. The chain recombines TRBV5-8 with TRBJ1-3, with D hard to call. Germline-derived CDR1 and CDR2 are SGHTS and YDEGEE. CDR3 length: 14 amino acids. The V end was cut by 0 bases, the J end by 0 bases, with 4 bases between. The CDR3 sequence: CASSLASSGNTIYF. The CDR3 nucleotides read TGTGCCAGCAGCTTGGCCAGCTCTGGAAACACCATATATTTT.

The chain is built from TRBV25-1 and TRBJ1-2; no clear D gene. Germline lookup yields CDR1 MGHDK and CDR2 SYGVNS. Trimming stripped 4 bases from V and 7 bases from J, with 7 bases between. The length of the CDR3 is 11 residues. The CDR3 DNA reads TGTGCCAGCAGTGCTTACGGTGGCTACACCTTC. Translation: CASSAYGGYTF.

With regard to this clone: The junction and the germline gene differ at one end; a read error may be behind it. V usage is TRBV5-5 and J usage is TRBJ2-7; possible D gene TRBD2, 5 bases. The CDR3 length is 16 residues. Germline values: CDR1 SGHKS, CDR2 YYEKEE (reference sequence). CDR3 DNA: TGTGCCAGCAGCTTGCCGGTCCCGGAGGTAGGCTACCAGCAGTACTTC. Protein product: CASSLPVPEVGYQQYF.

The rearrangement uses TRBV10-3 and TRBJ2-7; 8 bases match TRBD2. Looked up from germline, CDR1 is ENHRY and CDR2 is SYGVKD. Trimming removed 8 bases from V and 3 bases from J; junction bases left unmatched: 3. The CDR3 is 12 residues long. The chain's CDR3 is CAILAGNYEQYF. CDR3 in DNA: TGTGCCATCTTAGCGGGGAACTACGAGCAGTACTTC.

V usage is TRBV15 and J usage is TRBJ2-7, with a weak D call TRBD2 (5 bases). V lost 0 bases, J lost 0 bases, and 12 bases lay in between. Germline V lookup: CDR1 LNHNV, CDR2 YYDKDF (reference sequence). The CDR3 extends over 16 amino acids. Here the CDR3 DNA reads TGTGCCACCAGCAGAGATGGAGGTCTTAACTCCTACGAGCAGTACTTC. This translates into CATSRDGGLNSYEQYF.

Here the CDR3 DNA reads TGTGCCATACAGGGGGACACTGAAGCTTTCTTT. It translates to CAIQGDTEAFF. V is TRBV10-3 and J is TRBJ1-1; 8 positions match TRBD1. Germline trimming cut 9 bases from V and 3 bases from J; bases unmatched to any gene: 0. The germline V gene has CDR1 ENHRY and CDR2 SYGVKD. This CDR3 has 11 amino acids.

The V call is TRBV5-1, the J call TRBJ1-4; the D is unclear. Trimming left V 4 bases short and J 7 bases short, with 17 bases between. CDR3 length: 15 residues. Germline V gene sequence: CDR1 SGHRS, CDR2 YFSETQ. CDR3 nucleotide sequence: TGCGCCAGCAGCACGCGGTTGGGTGAAGGTGAAAAACTGTTTTTT. Protein product: CASSTRLGEGEKLFF.

The chain recombines TRBV5-1 with TRBJ2-3; unclear D gene. V shed 5 bases and J shed 2 bases, with 9 bases lying between them. This CDR3 has 13 amino acids. The germline gives CDR1 SGHRS, CDR2 YFSETQ. The DNA of the CDR3 is TGCGCCAGCAGTTCGCGAAACACAGATACGCAGTATTTT. Translation gives CASSSRNTDTQYF.

The chain links TRBV19 to TRBJ2-7, with D possibly being TRBD2 (6 bases). The CDR3 contains 14 residues. The germline gives CDR1 LNHDA, CDR2 SQIVND (reference sequence). With 7 bases removed from V and 0 bases from J, the gap between germline ends came to 13 bases. The CDR3 DNA is TGTGCCAGTACCCCAGGAGGGATCTCCTACGAGCAGTACTTC. As protein: CASTPGGISYEQYF.